This entry lists 12 T cell receptor beta chains sequenced from one sample in a study of monozygotic twins with inflammatory bowel disease. TCRdb derives one entry per CDR3 protein from the 5' RACE reads, leaving out DNA. The repertoire table contains under 150,000 distinct CDR3 sequences. The sequenced material came from blood. The source of these receptors is a human donor with ulcerative colitis or Crohn's disease, or a healthy co-twin of an affected twin (not recorded which).

The V call is TRBV5-6, the J call TRBJ2-7; TCRdb lists TRBD2, though no DNA is available to test this call. CDR3 size: 14 residues. Per the germline V gene, CDR1 is SGHDT and CDR2 is YYEEEE. The CDR3 region is CASSLLSGVLEPYF.

This chain joins TRBV7-9 and TRBJ1-2. The CDR3 has 13 amino acids. CDR1 is SEHNR, CDR2 FQNEAQ, per germline (reference sequence). This CDR3 is CASSLGPRWGYTF.

The chain uses TRBV27 and TRBJ2-7; the TRBD1 assignment by TCRdb is unverifiable without DNA. The CDR3 is 13 residues long. Germline CDR1 and CDR2: MNHEY and SMNVEV (reference sequence). The CDR3 sequence is CASSSLQGDEQYF.

V is TRBV5-1 and J is TRBJ2-1; TCRdb picks TRBD2, but there is no DNA to check that call. This CDR3 has 14 residues. CDR1 is SGHRS and CDR2 is YFSETQ in the germline V gene. CDR3 sequence: CASRGLDVGNEQFF.

The V gene is TRBV27, the J gene TRBJ2-3; with no DNA, the TCRdb D assignment of TRBD1 cannot be verified. Looked up from germline, CDR1 is MNHEY and CDR2 is SMNVEV (reference sequence). The CDR3 covers 15 residues. This CDR3 is CASSLSRVPTDTQYF.

V gene TRBV21-1 combines with J gene TRBJ2-3. TRBV21-1 is assigned pseudogene status. The CDR3 runs to 17 residues. This CDR3 reads CASSKGSGRRVTDTQYF.

The J gene is TRBJ2-5, the V gene TRBV4-1; the D call of TRBD2 rests on TCRdb alone, since no DNA is present to check it. Germline-derived CDR1 and CDR2 are MGHRA and YSYEKL. The CDR3 consists of 15 residues. The CDR3: CASSRRTSGEETQYF.

The V gene is TRBV7-9, the J gene TRBJ1-4. Germline CDR1 is SEHNR and CDR2 is FQNEAQ (reference sequence). The CDR3 runs to 14 residues. CDR3 loop: CASSETEGYEKLFF.

The chain has TRBV7-2 and TRBJ2-3; TCRdb proposes TRBD2, but this gene call is untestable without DNA. The CDR3 loop spans 15 amino acids. The germline CDR1 and CDR2 sequences are SGHTA and FQGNSA. CDR3 region: CASSRFLAGGDTQYF. The variable domain in full, completed from reference TRBV7-2 and TRBJ2-3, reads GAGVSQSPSNKVTEKGKDVELRCDPISGHTALYWYRQSLGQGLEFLIYFQGNSAPDKSGLPSDRFSAERTGGSVSTLTIQRTQQEDSAVYLCASSRFLAGGDTQYFGPGTRLTVL.

The rearrangement joins TRBV3-1 to TRBJ2-1. The CDR3 is 12 amino acids. Germline values: CDR1 LGHDT, CDR2 YNNKEL (reference sequence). The CDR3 here is CASSQDGTLPNF.

This rearrangement joins TRBV5-6 to TRBJ1-4; the D gene TCRdb calls, TRBD1, cannot be checked with no DNA. This CDR3 has 13 amino acids. From germline, CDR1 is SGHDT and CDR2 YYEEEE. This CDR3 is CASSWAGTEKLFF. The full variable domain, in which reference TRBV5-6 and TRBJ1-4 provide the parts outside the CDR3, is DAGVTQSPTHLIKTRGQQVTLRCSPKSGHDTVSWYQQALGQGPQFIFQYYEEEERQRGNFPDRFSGHQFPNYSSELNVNALLLGDSALYLCASSWAGTEKLFFGSGTQLSVL.

The chain combines TRBV6-1 with TRBJ2-2. CDR1 MNHNS and CDR2 SASEGT come from the germline V gene. This CDR3 spans 15 amino acids. CDR3 region: CASSLAGSNTGELFF.